This passage covers 15 T cell receptor beta chains from one sample sequenced in a study of shared clonotypes between healthy human individuals. Clones were sequenced by immunoSEQ multiplex PCR, and TCRdb holds only the in-frame ones, with some missing. The sample records roughly 1,000,000 clones, approximately 80% being singletons. Material for sequencing was memory CD4+ T cells from PBMCs. As for subset: CD45RA-negative fraction. Every receptor here comes from a man between 18 and 35 years old in good health. Some clones in this sample may be carry-over from other donors' samples.

Points on this clone: This CDR3 is also generated by other DNA sequences in the sample. The chain employs TRBV18 and TRBJ1-5; 9 bases fit TRBD1. Per germline, CDR1 KGHSH and CDR2 LQKENI. This CDR3 spans 14 amino acids. V lost 4 bases and J lost 7; bases outside the gene matches: 5. CDR3 in DNA: TGTGCCAGCTCACTAGGACAGGGGAACCAGCCCCAGCATTTT. Translated: CASSLGQGNQPQHF.

The chain carries TRBV5-6 and TRBJ2-5; possible D gene TRBD2, 6 bases. V was trimmed by 3 bases and J by 5 bases, leaving 17 bases between them. The CDR3 is 15 amino acids. Germline V gives CDR1 SGHDT, CDR2 YYEEEE. The CDR3: CASSSSQAGWETQYF. The CDR3 DNA reads TGTGCCAGCAGCTCGTCCCAGGCGGGATGGGAGACCCAGTACTTC.

This chain links TRBV28 with TRBJ2-7, with D perhaps TRBD1 or TRBD2 (5 bases each). This CDR3 is 13 amino acids long. Germline CDR1 and CDR2: MDHEN and SYDVKM. The V and J ends lost 7 bases and 1 base respectively, with 11 bases between them. CDR3 sequence: CASTRDLSYEQYF. CDR3 DNA: TGTGCCAGCACCCGGGACCTGTCCTACGAGCAGTACTTC.

This rearrangement joins TRBV29-1 to TRBJ2-1; 14 bases match TRBD2. The J segment lost 9 bases and the V segment lost 5 bases, leaving 9 bases of the junction unmatched. CDR3 length: 15 amino acids. In germline, CDR1 is SQVTM, CDR2 ANQGSEA. The CDR3 reads CSVRLAGGPSGEQFF. CDR3 DNA: TGCAGCGTTCGACTAGCGGGAGGGCCCTCCGGTGAGCAGTTCTTC.

This rearrangement joins TRBV7-8 to TRBJ2-1; D gene uncertain. The germline CDR1 and CDR2 sequences are SGHVS and FQNEAQ. V was cut by 8 bases and J by 5 bases, with 4 bases left in between. This CDR3 contains 10 residues. This CDR3 is CASGNNEQFF. In DNA form, the CDR3 reads TGTGCCAGCGGAAACAATGAGCAGTTCTTC.

V and J are TRBV2 and TRBJ1-1; 10 bases are a match to TRBD1. V lost 6 bases, J lost 11 bases, and 6 bases stayed unmatched. CDR1 and CDR2 (germline): SNHLY, FYNNEI. CDR3 size: 12 residues. CDR3 loop: CASSDRGRGAFF. In nucleotides, the CDR3 is TGTGCCAGCAGCGACAGGGGGCGCGGCGCTTTCTTT.

The gene calls are TRBV28 and TRBJ1-5, with 8 bases identical to TRBD1. Germline V gene lookup returns CDR1 MDHEN and CDR2 SYDVKM. Trimming cost V 3 bases and J 5 bases; bases outside gene matches: 6. The CDR3 is 15 residues long. The CDR3 protein is CASSFMDREYQPQHF. In DNA, the CDR3 is TGTGCCAGCAGTTTCATGGACAGGGAGTATCAGCCCCAGCATTTT. Drawing the rest from reference TRBV28 and TRBJ1-5, the complete variable domain is DVKVTQSSRYLVKRTGEKVFLECVQDMDHENMFWYRQDPGLGLRLIYFSYDVKMKEKGDIPEGYSVSREKKERFSLILESASTNQTSMYLCASSFMDREYQPQHFGDGTRLSIL.

The chain recombines TRBV19 with TRBJ1-1; 8 positions agree with TRBD1. The CDR3 totals 13 residues. V lost 4 bases and J lost 10; bases outside the gene matches: 8. Per germline, CDR1 LNHDA and CDR2 SQIVND (reference sequence). CDR3 DNA sequence: TGTGCCAGTAGTACAGGCCAGGGGGCGGGAGCTTTCTTT. Protein product: CASSTGQGAGAFF.

V and J are TRBV5-1 and TRBJ1-2, with 7 positions matching TRBD1. Trimming took 4 bases from V and 3 from J; bases not matched to a gene: 9. Germline V CDR1 and CDR2: SGHRS, YFSETQ. This CDR3 region has 15 residues. The CDR3 sequence is CASSGQGQIDYGYTF. In nucleotides, the CDR3 is TGCGCCAGCAGCGGGCAGGGACAGATTGACTATGGCTACACCTTC. The complete variable domain, with remaining parts taken from reference TRBV5-1 and TRBJ1-2, reads KAGVTQTPRYLIKTRGQQVTLSCSPISGHRSVSWYQQTPGQGLQFLFEYFSETQRNKGNFPGRFSGRQFSNSRSEMNVSTLELGDSALYLCASSGQGQIDYGYTFGSGTRLTVV.

V and J are TRBV6-6 and TRBJ2-2; 11 bases agree with TRBD1. The CDR3 has 15 amino acids. Germline V gives CDR1 MNHNY, CDR2 SVGAGI (reference sequence). J was trimmed by 5 bases and V by 2 bases; bases with no gene match: 1. The CDR3 protein is CASSYRDRGTGELFF. The CDR3 coding sequence is TGTGCCAGCAGTTACAGGGACAGGGGGACCGGGGAGCTGTTTTTT.

The gene calls are TRBV2 and TRBJ2-5; no definite D call. This CDR3 contains 15 residues. Germline lookup yields CDR1 SNHLY and CDR2 FYNNEI. V lost 2 bases, J lost 1 base, and 11 bases lay in between. In DNA, the CDR3 is TGTGCCAGCAGTGAAATAGGCGGACCCCAAGAGACCCAGTACTTC. It translates to CASSEIGGPQETQYF.

This rearrangement joins TRBV11-3 to TRBJ2-7; 7 bases are a match to TRBD1. V shed 5 bases and J 5 bases; nucleotides not matched to a gene: 6. This CDR3 is built from 13 residues. Per germline, CDR1 SGHNT and CDR2 YENEEA. The CDR3 coding sequence is TGTGCCAGCAGCCCGCGACAGGGCCACGAGCAGTACTTC. It is translated as CASSPRQGHEQYF.

V is TRBV7-2 and J is TRBJ2-1, with 7 bases matching TRBD2. CDR3 length: 15 residues. Germline V gene sequence: CDR1 SGHTA, CDR2 FQGNSA. V gave up 5 bases and J gave up 4 bases; unmatched junction bases: 8. CDR3 residues: CASSAGPAGYNEQFF. CDR3 bases: TGTGCCAGCAGCGCTGGACCAGCGGGATACAATGAGCAGTTCTTC.

This clone was detected only once. V gene TRBV27 combines with J gene TRBJ2-7; 10 bases agree with TRBD2. Unmatched junction bases numbered 5, after V lost 3 bases and J lost 3 bases. Per the germline V gene, CDR1 is MNHEY and CDR2 is SMNVEV (reference sequence). The CDR3 has 15 amino acids. The CDR3 loop is CASSFSASGSYEQYF. CDR3 bases: TGTGCCAGCAGTTTTTCCGCTAGCGGGAGCTACGAGCAGTACTTC.

The gene calls are TRBV4-1 and TRBJ1-1; D might be TRBD1 (5 bases). Germline V gene lookup returns CDR1 MGHRA and CDR2 YSYEKL. The CDR3 sequence is 16 residues long. The V end was cut by 4 bases, the J end by 1 base, with 16 bases between. The CDR3 DNA follows: TGCGCCAGCAGCCGAAAAGGGGTGCAGGGGAACACTGAAGCTTTCTTT. It translates to CASSRKGVQGNTEAFF.